Following are 14 T cell receptor beta chains from one sample sequenced in a study of blood T cell repertoires in COVID-19. Sequencing was performed with immunoSEQ multiplex PCR; in TCRdb, only in-frame clones are kept and a portion is missing. This table holds under 250,000 clones, approximately 84% found once. Sequenced material: peripheral blood. All receptors derive from a woman aged 45-65 years with active or convalescent COVID-19.

This rearrangement joins TRBV10-3 to TRBJ1-2; maybe TRBD1 (5 bases). Germline CDR1 and CDR2: ENHRY and SYGVKD. The CDR3 spans 12 residues. V shed 0 bases and J shed 7 bases, with 6 bases lying between them. CDR3 amino acids: CAISESRGGYTF. The CDR3 DNA is TGTGCCATCAGTGAGTCAAGGGGTGGCTACACCTTC.

The rearrangement links TRBV29-1 to TRBJ1-2; the D gene is possibly TRBD1 (5 bases). V was cut by 4 bases and J by 0 bases, with 12 bases left in between. CDR1 SQVTM and CDR2 ANQGSEA come from the germline V gene. This CDR3 is built from 14 residues. The CDR3 sequence is CSVVTRGANYGYTF. The CDR3 coding sequence is TGCAGCGTTGTTACCCGGGGGGCTAACTATGGCTACACCTTC.

This chain uses TRBV7-7 with TRBJ2-3; 9 bases line up with TRBD1. The CDR3 runs to 14 residues. The germline V gene encodes CDR1 SSHAT and CDR2 FNYEAQ (reference sequence). The V gene end was trimmed by 3 bases and the J gene end by 3 bases; junction bases not matched to a gene: 1. The CDR3 nucleotides are TGTGCCAGCAGCTTCGGACAGGGGACAGATACGCAGTATTTT. Protein product: CASSFGQGTDTQYF.

The chain employs TRBV19 and TRBJ1-2; D remains ambiguous. V was clipped by 5 bases and J by 2 bases, with 12 bases between them. The length of the CDR3 is 14 residues. The germline CDR1 and CDR2 sequences are LNHDA and SQIVND (reference sequence). The CDR3 region is CASSVREENYGYTF. CDR3 nucleotides: TGTGCCAGTAGTGTTCGGGAGGAGAACTATGGCTACACCTTC.

The chain links TRBV6-1 to TRBJ2-3; 7 bases are shared with TRBD2. The CDR3 is made up of 14 amino acids. The trim removed 6 bases at V and 8 bases at J, leaving 11 bases unmatched. Germline CDR1 and CDR2: MNHNS and SASEGT. CDR3 coding DNA: TGTGCCAGCAGGCCCGGGACTACCCAGGGTACGCAGTATTTT. It specifies CASRPGTTQGTQYF.

This clone has just one count. V is TRBV19 and J is TRBJ2-6; TRBD2 matches 10 bases. Germline V gene data show CDR1 as LNHDA and CDR2 as SQIVND (reference sequence). The V and J ends lost 5 bases and 0 bases, in that order; junction bases with no gene match: 7. The CDR3 runs to 18 residues. This chain's CDR3 is CASSRGWTSGSGANVLTF. In DNA, the CDR3 is TGTGCCAGTAGTCGGGGGTGGACTAGCGGCTCTGGGGCCAACGTCCTGACTTTC.

The V and J genes are TRBV24-1 and TRBJ2-1; 12 nucleotides agree with TRBD2. The trim removed 5 bases at V and 0 bases at J, leaving 16 bases unmatched. Germline V gene sequence: CDR1 KGHDR, CDR2 SFDVKD. The CDR3 spans 21 residues. CDR3 region: CATSGRPLAGGPYSSYNEQFF. In DNA form, the CDR3 reads TGTGCCACCAGTGGGAGACCACTAGCGGGAGGTCCCTACAGCTCCTACAATGAGCAGTTCTTC.

In nucleotides, the CDR3 is TGCGCCAGCAGCTTGCTTTCGAATTCACCCCTCCACTTT. This encodes CASSLLSNSPLHF. This sequence joins TRBV5-1 and TRBJ1-6; D unclear. Looked up from germline, CDR1 is SGHRS and CDR2 is YFSETQ. Trimming cost V 1 base and J 7 bases, with 6 bases left between them. The CDR3 consists of 13 residues.

The chain links TRBV20-1 to TRBJ1-2; D is uncertain. CDR1 is DFQATT, CDR2 SNEGSKA, per germline (reference sequence). The CDR3 has 11 amino acids. The V gene lost 3 bases and the J gene lost 5 bases, with 7 bases spanning the gap. In DNA, the CDR3 is TGCAGTGCTAGCGGGGTTTATGGCTACACCTTC. This sequence encodes CSASGVYGYTF.

The V and J genes are TRBV19 and TRBJ1-3; D is ambiguous. Germline CDR1 LNHDA, CDR2 SQIVND (reference sequence). The CDR3 contains 14 residues. Trimming removed 1 base at V and 3 bases at J, with 7 bases between. The CDR3 DNA reads TGTGCCAGTAGTATAGGGGCTGGTGGAAACACCATATATTTT. As protein: CASSIGAGGNTIYF.

The V gene is TRBV6-5, the J gene TRBJ2-1; 7 bases map to TRBD1. The ends lost 6 bases at V and 15 bases at J; junction bases unmatched: 17. Looked up from germline, CDR1 is MNHEY and CDR2 is SVGAGI. This CDR3 contains 14 residues. The CDR3 is CASRSDRDSGRPFF. CDR3 sequence (DNA): TGTGCCAGCAGATCCGACCGGGACAGTGGGCGCCCGTTCTTC.

The chain has TRBV11-2 and TRBJ1-1, with TRBD1 matching over 10 bases. The V segment lost 3 bases and the J segment 0 bases; nucleotides outside the gene matches: 4. CDR1 SGHAT and CDR2 FQNNGV come from the germline V gene. The CDR3 loop spans 16 amino acids. CDR3 sequence: CASSFGTGVMNTEAFF. The CDR3 DNA follows: TGTGCCAGCAGCTTCGGGACAGGGGTAATGAACACTGAAGCTTTCTTT. Combining the CDR3 with reference TRBV11-2 and TRBJ1-1 gives the whole variable domain EAGVAQSPRYKIIEKRQSVAFWCNPISGHATLYWYQQILGQGPKLLIQFQNNGVVDDSQLPKDRFSAERLKGVDSTLKIQPAKLEDSAVYLCASSFGTGVMNTEAFFGQGTRLTVV.

V gene TRBV5-3 combines with J gene TRBJ2-7, with 7 nucleotides matching TRBD1. TRBV5-3 has ORF status, its function being uncertain. There are 15 residues in the CDR3. V lost 4 bases, J lost 2 bases, and 9 bases stayed unmatched. CDR3 loop: CARSLPGQPTYEQYF. For the CDR3, the DNA is TGTGCCAGAAGCCTTCCGGGACAGCCTACCTACGAGCAGTACTTC.

The rearrangement uses TRBV5-6 and TRBJ2-3, with 7 bases that match TRBD2. V shed 2 bases and J 2 bases; nucleotides not matched to a gene: 2. CDR1 SGHDT and CDR2 YYEEEE come from the germline V gene. CDR3 length: 14 amino acids. Here the CDR3 DNA reads TGTGCCAGCAGCTTAGCGGGATTCACAGATACGCAGTATTTT. Amino acids: CASSLAGFTDTQYF.